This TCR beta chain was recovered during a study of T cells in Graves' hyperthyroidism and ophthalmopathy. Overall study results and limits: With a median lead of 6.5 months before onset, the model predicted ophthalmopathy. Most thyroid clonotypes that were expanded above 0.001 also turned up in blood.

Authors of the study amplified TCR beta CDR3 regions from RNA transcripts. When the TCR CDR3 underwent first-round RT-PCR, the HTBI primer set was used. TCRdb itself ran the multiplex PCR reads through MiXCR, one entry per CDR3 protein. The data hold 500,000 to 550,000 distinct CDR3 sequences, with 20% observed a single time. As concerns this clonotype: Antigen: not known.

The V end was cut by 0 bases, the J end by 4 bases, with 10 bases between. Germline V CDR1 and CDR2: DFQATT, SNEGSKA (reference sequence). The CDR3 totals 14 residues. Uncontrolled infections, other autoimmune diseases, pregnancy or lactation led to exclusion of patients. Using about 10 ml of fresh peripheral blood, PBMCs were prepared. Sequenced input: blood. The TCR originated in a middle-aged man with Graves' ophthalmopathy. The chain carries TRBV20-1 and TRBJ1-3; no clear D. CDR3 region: CSARDHLKGNTIYF. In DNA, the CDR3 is TGCAGTGCTAGAGATCACCTAAAGGGAAACACCATATATTTT.